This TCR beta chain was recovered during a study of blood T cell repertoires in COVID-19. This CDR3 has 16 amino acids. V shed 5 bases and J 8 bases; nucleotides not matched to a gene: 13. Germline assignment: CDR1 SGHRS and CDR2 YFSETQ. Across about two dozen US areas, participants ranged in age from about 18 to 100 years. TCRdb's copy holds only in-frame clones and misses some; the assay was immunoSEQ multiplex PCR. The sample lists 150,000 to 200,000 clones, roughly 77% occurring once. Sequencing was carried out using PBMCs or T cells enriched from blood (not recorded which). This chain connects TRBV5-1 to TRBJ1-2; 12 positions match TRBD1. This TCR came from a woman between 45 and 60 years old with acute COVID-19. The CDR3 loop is CASSSGTGGAPGGYTF. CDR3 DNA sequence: TGCGCCAGCAGTTCCGGGACAGGGGGCGCCCCTGGGGGCTACACCTTC.